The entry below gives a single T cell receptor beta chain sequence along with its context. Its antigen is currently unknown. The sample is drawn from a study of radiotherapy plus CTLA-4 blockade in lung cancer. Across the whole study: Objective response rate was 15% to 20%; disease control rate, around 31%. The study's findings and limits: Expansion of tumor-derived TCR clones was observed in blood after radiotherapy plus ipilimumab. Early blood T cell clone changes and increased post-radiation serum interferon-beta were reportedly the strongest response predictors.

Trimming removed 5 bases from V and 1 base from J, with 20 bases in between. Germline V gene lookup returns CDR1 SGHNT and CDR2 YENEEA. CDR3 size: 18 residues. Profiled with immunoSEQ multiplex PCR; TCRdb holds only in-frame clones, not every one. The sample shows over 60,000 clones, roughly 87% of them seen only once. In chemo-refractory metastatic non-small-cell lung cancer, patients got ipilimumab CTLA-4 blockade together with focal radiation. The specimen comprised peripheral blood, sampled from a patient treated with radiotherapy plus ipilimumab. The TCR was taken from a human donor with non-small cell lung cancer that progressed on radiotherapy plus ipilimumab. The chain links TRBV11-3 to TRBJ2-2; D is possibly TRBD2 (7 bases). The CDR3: CASSPGEGRARNTGELFF. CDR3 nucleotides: TGTGCCAGCAGCCCAGGGGAGGGAAGGGCTAGGAACACCGGGGAGCTGTTTTTT.